A single sample gave rise to the 30 T cell receptor beta chains below, sequenced in a study of read filtering for tumor transcriptome and immune sequencing. Molecular barcoded adaptors covering alpha/delta and beta/gamma chains were used on about 390 ng RNA. TCRdb ran MiXCR on the reads and lists one entry per CDR3 protein. The sample yields roughly 130,000 distinct CDR3 sequences, 10% to 15% seen once. The specimen sequenced was a population of CD138-negative cells sorted from bone marrow. The receptors were gathered from a donor aged 40 or older with multiple myeloma.

This clonotype showed up many times. The chain recombines TRBV11-2 with TRBJ2-1, with 9 nucleotides matching TRBD2. The germline V gene encodes CDR1 SGHAT and CDR2 FQNNGV. V trimming: 0 bases; J trimming: 7 bases; junction bases outside the gene matches: 7. The CDR3 extends over 16 amino acids. The CDR3 loop is CASSLEMAGGGNEQFF. DNA for the CDR3: TGTGCCAGCAGCTTAGAGATGGCGGGAGGGGGAAATGAGCAGTTCTTC.

In regard to this clonotype: It may be a read error: a sequence one base away is much more abundant. V and J are TRBV5-1 and TRBJ2-1; tentative D call: TRBD2 (6 bases). This CDR3 comprises 15 residues. Germline V gene lookup returns CDR1 SGHRS and CDR2 YFSETQ. CDR3 region: CASSLTRSSYNEQLF. The CDR3, as DNA: TGCGCCAGCAGCCTGACTAGAAGCTCCTACAATGAGCAGCTCTTC.

This clonotype was recorded at least ten times. The chain combines TRBV5-1 with TRBJ2-7, with 7 positions matching TRBD1. Germline CDR1 is SGHRS and CDR2 is YFSETQ. The CDR3 spans 15 residues. The trim removed 4 bases at V and 2 bases at J, leaving 9 bases unmatched. This CDR3 reads CASSRQGQATYEQYF. The CDR3 nucleotides read TGCGCCAGCAGCCGACAGGGACAAGCCACCTACGAGCAGTACTTC.

This clonotype was observed many times. The chain links TRBV29-1 to TRBJ1-5; no definite D call. Per the germline V gene, CDR1 is SQVTM and CDR2 is ANQGSEA. V was cut by 0 bases and J by 2 bases, with 14 bases left in between. The CDR3 is 16 residues long. The CDR3 coding sequence is TGCAGCGTTGAAGATGGAGGAGGGTCTCGCAATCAGCCCCAGCATTTT. Encoded protein: CSVEDGGGSRNQPQHF.

About this clonotype: A read error may be the cause here, since a much bigger clone is one base away. The V and J genes are TRBV11-2 and TRBJ1-1, with a possible D match to TRBD1 (5 bases). V was trimmed by 4 bases and J by 6 bases, leaving 12 bases between them. The CDR3 covers 13 residues. The germline CDR1 and CDR2 sequences are SGHAT and FQNNGV. CDR3 DNA: TGTGCCAGCAGCTGGACACCCAACGCTGAAGCTTTCTTT. It specifies CASSWTPNAEAFF.

This clonotype was seen ten or more times. V gene TRBV20-1 combines with J gene TRBJ1-5, with 9 bases fitting TRBD1. In germline, CDR1 is DFQATT, CDR2 SNEGSKA (reference sequence). The CDR3 extends over 13 amino acids. V trimming: 4 bases; J trimming: 4 bases; junction bases outside the gene matches: 2. The CDR3 nucleotides read TGCAGTGCTACCGGACAGGGGAATCAGCCCCAGCATTTT. Its translation is CSATGQGNQPQHF.

The chain joins TRBV20-1 to TRBJ2-3; unclear D gene. Germline values: CDR1 DFQATT, CDR2 SNEGSKA (reference sequence). V dropped 2 bases and J dropped 0 bases, with 15 bases sitting between them. This CDR3 is 16 amino acids long. CDR3 loop: CSARRVDGPSTDTQYF. The CDR3, as DNA: TGCAGTGCTAGAAGGGTGGATGGACCGAGCACAGATACGCAGTATTTT.

This clonotype was observed a handful of times. This rearrangement joins TRBV18 to TRBJ1-5, with TRBD1 matching 10 bases. Germline V gene data show CDR1 as KGHSH and CDR2 as LQKENI. This CDR3 has 14 residues. With 3 bases clipped from V and 7 bases from J, the junction kept 3 bases outside the gene matches. The CDR3, as DNA: TGTGCCAGCTCACCCGGGGACAGGGGACAGCCCCAGCATTTT. It translates to CASSPGDRGQPQHF.

This clonotype was picked up many times. The rearrangement uses TRBV19 and TRBJ1-5, with TRBD1 identical over 7 bases. The V segment lost 7 bases and the J segment 4 bases; nucleotides outside the gene matches: 7. The CDR3 is made up of 14 amino acids. CDR1 and CDR2 (germline): LNHDA, SQIVND (reference sequence). CDR3 residues: CASTPTGPNQPQHF. The CDR3 bases are TGTGCCAGTACCCCGACAGGGCCAAATCAGCCCCAGCATTTT. Filled out from reference TRBV19 and TRBJ1-5, the complete variable domain reads DGGITQSPKYLFRKEGQNVTLSCEQNLNHDAMYWYRQDPGQGLRLIYYSQIVNDFQKGDIAEGYSVSREKKESFPLTVTSAQKNPTAFYLCASTPTGPNQPQHFGDGTRLSIL.

The V and J genes are TRBV7-8 and TRBJ2-3; tentative D call: TRBD2 (7 bases). Trimming left V 6 bases short and J 5 bases short, with 18 bases between. The CDR3 contains 15 residues. Germline V gene data show CDR1 as SGHVS and CDR2 as FQNEAQ. The CDR3 here is CASSFRRGAGDTQYF. In DNA form, the CDR3 reads TGTGCCAGCAGTTTCCGACGGGGGGCTGGAGATACGCAGTATTTT.

The table lists this clonotype with a few counts. Its ends do not fully match the called genes, so a read error is possible. The chain employs TRBV3-1 and TRBJ2-7; 8 bases are shared with TRBD2. CDR1 is LGHDT, CDR2 YNNKEL, per germline (reference sequence). The CDR3 runs 14 residues. The CDR3 DNA sequence: TGTGCCACCGCCGCTAGCGCGGGAGGTCGCGAGCGGTACTTC. Residues: CATAASAGGRERYF.

The chain employs TRBV18 and TRBJ1-3; D gene unclear. Trimming cost V 2 bases and J 4 bases, with 12 bases left between them. Germline loops: CDR1 KGHSH, CDR2 LQKENI. This CDR3 comprises 15 residues. CDR3 sequence: CASSPGGNEGNTIYF. CDR3 DNA: TGTGCCAGCTCACCAGGCGGGAACGAAGGAAACACCATATATTTT.

The sample holds many counts of this clonotype. The chain is built from TRBV18 and TRBJ2-1, with 16 bases fitting TRBD2. The germline gives CDR1 KGHSH, CDR2 LQKENI. Trimming removed 5 bases from V and 3 bases from J; junction bases left unmatched: 4. This CDR3 has 17 residues. This CDR3 reads CASSTGTSGRDYNEQFF. The CDR3 region has the DNA TGTGCCAGCTCAACAGGGACTAGCGGGAGGGACTACAATGAGCAGTTCTTC.

The chain combines TRBV14 with TRBJ2-2; 7 bases agree with TRBD1. Per germline, CDR1 SGHDN and CDR2 FVKESK. The CDR3 length is 18 residues. J gave up 6 bases and V 0 bases, and 13 bases lay outside the gene matches. Here the CDR3 reads CASSQEDRVRRRSGELFF. In DNA form, the CDR3 reads TGTGCCAGCAGCCAAGAAGACAGGGTGAGAAGAAGATCCGGGGAGCTGTTTTTT.

The sample holds a few counts of this clonotype. A much bigger clone sits one base away, suggesting this may be a read error. CDR3 sequence: CASSLQWGSTDTQYF. The CDR3 nucleotides read TGTGCCAGCAGCTTACAGTGGGGGAGCACAGATACGCAGTATTTT. The J gene is TRBJ2-3, the V gene TRBV7-2; TRBD1 or TRBD2 may be the D gene (5 bases each). V lost 2 bases, J lost 0 bases, and 9 bases lay in between. CDR1 and CDR2 (germline): SGHTA, FQGNSA. This CDR3 is built from 15 residues.

Of note for this clonotype: With a much larger clone just one base away, this may be a read error. The chain links TRBV28 to TRBJ2-7, with 12 bases fitting TRBD1. The CDR3 runs 15 residues. Germline CDR1 and CDR2: MDHEN and SYDVKM. The junction had 10 bases not matched to a gene; V was cut back by 7 bases and J by 6 bases. CDR3 loop: CASNAPGQGAGEQYF. For the CDR3, the DNA is TGTGCCAGCAATGCACCGGGACAGGGGGCGGGCGAGCAGTACTTC.

This clonotype has ten or more counts. In nucleotides, the CDR3 is TGCGCCAGCAACGGACAGGGGATGAGAGAGACCCAGTACTTC. Its protein product is CASNGQGMRETQYF. This chain connects TRBV5-1 to TRBJ2-5; 9 bases agree with TRBD1. This CDR3 has 14 amino acids. V dropped 6 bases and J dropped 4; count of bases not matched to a gene: 7. Germline values: CDR1 SGHRS, CDR2 YFSETQ.

In the case of this clonotype: A read error may explain this, as a much larger clone is one base away. The rearrangement uses TRBV7-8 and TRBJ2-3; D remains ambiguous. The V end was cut by 5 bases, the J end by 4 bases, with 16 bases between. CDR1 and CDR2 (germline): SGHVS, FQNEAQ. The length of the CDR3 is 15 residues. The CDR3 DNA is TGTGCCAGCAGCCCCCCGAGACTGCGCGCAGATACGCAGTATTTT. The encoded protein is CASSPPRLRADTQYF. Using reference TRBV7-8 and TRBJ2-3 for the parts outside the CDR3, the full variable domain is GAGVSQSPRYKVAKRGQDVALRCDPISGHVSLFWYQQALGQGPEFLTYFQNEAQLDKSGLPSDRFFAERPEGSVSTLKIQRTQQEDSAVYLCASSPPRLRADTQYFGPGTRLTVL.

This clonotype showed up just a few times. The chain has TRBV7-9 and TRBJ1-1; 8 positions match TRBD1. The CDR3 covers 14 residues. The V and J ends lost 2 bases and 5 bases, in that order; junction bases with no gene match: 4. Germline lookup yields CDR1 SEHNR and CDR2 FQNEAQ (reference sequence). The CDR3 loop reads CASSLQGAWTEAFF. CDR3 DNA sequence: TGTGCCAGCAGCTTACAGGGGGCGTGGACTGAAGCTTTCTTT.

The chain links TRBV11-2 to TRBJ2-3; 13 bases are a match to TRBD2. Germline V gene sequence: CDR1 SGHAT, CDR2 FQNNGV. J lost 3 bases, V lost 4 bases, and 4 bases had no gene match. CDR3 length equals 16 residues. CDR3 residues: CASSYRTSGSTDTQYF. The CDR3 nucleotides are TGTGCCAGCAGCTACCGGACTAGCGGGAGTACAGATACGCAGTATTTT.

For this clonotype: A much larger clone lies one base from this, so it may be a read error. Because it lacks the conserved phenylalanine or tryptophan at the end, this CDR3 is likely a read error. The CDR3: CASPTCWSYNEQFL. DNA of the CDR3: TGTGCCAGCCCGACATGTTGGTCCTACAATGAGCAGTTCCTC. The chain joins TRBV27 to TRBJ2-1; D not certain. The V end was cut by 8 bases, the J end by 1 base, with 12 bases between. The germline V gene has CDR1 MNHEY and CDR2 SMNVEV (reference sequence). This CDR3 is 14 amino acids long.

The rearrangement joins TRBV3-1 to TRBJ1-3, with TRBD1 identical over 9 bases. The V and J ends lost 3 bases and 0 bases, in that order; junction bases with no gene match: 0. The CDR3 contains 15 residues. CDR1 and CDR2 (germline): LGHDT, YNNKEL (reference sequence). The CDR3 nucleotides are TGTGCCAGCAGCCAGACAGGGGGCTCTGGAAACACCATATATTTT. Translated, it gives CASSQTGGSGNTIYF.

As regards this clonotype: This may arise from a read error, as a much more abundant clone is one base away. The chain links TRBV9 to TRBJ1-4; the D is unclear. The end of the DNA is better explained by TRBJ2-3, so the J call may be wrong. CDR1 is SGDLS, CDR2 YYNGEE, per germline. CDR3 size: 12 residues. The CDR3 here is CASSSRADPQYF. In DNA form, the CDR3 reads TGTGCCAGCAGCTCTCGGGCCGATCCGCAGTATTTT.

Only a few counts were recorded for this clonotype. Given a much more abundant clone one base away, this may be a read error. V gene TRBV10-3 combines with J gene TRBJ1-1, with D possibly TRBD1 on 6 matching bases. This CDR3 spans 15 amino acids. CDR1 ENHRY and CDR2 SYGVKD come from the germline V gene. DNA for the CDR3: TGTGTCATCACGGGGGAGCCAGGGGCGCGGGGTGAAGCTTTCTTT. Translating gives CVITGEPGARGEAFF.

On this clonotype: This clone may be a read error of a much larger clone one base away. The chain employs TRBV5-5 and TRBJ2-1, with D perhaps TRBD2 (5 bases). Trimming took off 7 bases at V and 5 bases at J, with 13 bases between the two ends. Germline lookup yields CDR1 SGHKS and CDR2 YYEKEE (reference sequence). The CDR3 length is 13 residues. CDR3 sequence (DNA): TGTGCCAGCGACTTGCCGAGGGACAATGAGCAGTTCTTC. Protein: CASDLPRDNEQFF.

At least ten counts were recorded for this clonotype. V is TRBV10-3 and J is TRBJ1-5, with D hard to call. The CDR3 consists of 14 residues. The V and J ends lost 10 bases and 6 bases respectively, with 19 bases between them. In germline, CDR1 is ENHRY, CDR2 SYGVKD. This chain's CDR3 is CATASGREFQPQHF. CDR3 DNA sequence: TGTGCCACCGCCTCGGGCCGGGAGTTTCAGCCCCAGCATTTT.

Concerning this clonotype itself: A much larger clonotype is one base distant, so this may be a read error. The chain is built from TRBV20-1 and TRBJ2-1; 7 bases are a match to TRBD2. This CDR3 contains 14 residues. Trimming at V came to 4 bases and at J to 5 bases, leaving 8 bases not matched to a gene. The V gene's germline CDR1 is DFQATT and CDR2 SNEGSKA (reference sequence). This chain's CDR3 is CSAITSVSHNEQFF. The CDR3 coding sequence is TGCAGTGCTATCACTAGCGTCTCTCACAATGAGCAGTTCTTC.

This clonotype came up many times. The rearrangement uses TRBV5-1 and TRBJ1-2, with D tentatively TRBD1 (5 bases). CDR3 length equals 13 residues. V was pared by 3 bases and J by 4 bases, with 10 bases between. CDR1 is SGHRS, CDR2 YFSETQ, per germline. The CDR3, as DNA: TGCGCCAGCAGCTCTAGACAGAGCTATGGCTACACCTTC. Translated: CASSSRQSYGYTF.

This clonotype has ten or more counts. The gene calls are TRBV18 and TRBJ1-5; D remains ambiguous. CDR1 and CDR2 from the germline V gene are KGHSH and LQKENI. Trimming shortened V by 3 bases and J by 5 bases, and 11 bases separated the two germline ends. The CDR3 is made up of 14 amino acids. The CDR3 DNA follows: TGTGCCAGCTCACCGGGGTACGAGTATCAGCCCCAGCATTTT. It is translated as CASSPGYEYQPQHF. Using reference TRBV18 and TRBJ1-5 for the parts outside the CDR3, the full variable domain is NAGVMQNPRHLVRRRGQEARLRCSPMKGHSHVYWYRQLPEEGLKFMVYLQKENIIDESGMPKERFSAEFPKEGPSILRIQQVVRGDSAAYFCASSPGYEYQPQHFGDGTRLSIL.

This clonotype was seen many times. The chain is built from TRBV10-3 and TRBJ2-7, with TRBD1 matching 8 bases. The ends lost 2 bases at V and 4 bases at J; junction bases unmatched: 4. Germline values: CDR1 ENHRY, CDR2 SYGVKD. The CDR3 totals 14 residues. For the CDR3, the DNA is TGTGCCATCAGTGAGGGGGGGACAGGATACGAGCAGTACTTC. Protein: CAISEGGTGYEQYF.